The next 32 T cell receptor beta chains were all read from a single sample in a study of blood T cells in healthy people across ages. Primers used in a second PCR of about 7 to 12 cycles were a sample-barcoded 5' primer and a J-beta primer mix. Each CDR3 protein gets one entry after TCRdb re-called the 5' RACE reads with MiXCR. The sample holds 900,000 to 950,000 distinct CDR3 sequences, about 28% seen once. These data were likewise used in another study, on T cells of mothers and their children.

The specimen was blood. The source is a woman aged 40 to 50 in good health.

This clonotype was detected only a few times. The chain uses TRBV7-8 and TRBJ2-7, with 7 bases lining up with TRBD1. The CDR3 is 15 residues long. The germline V gene encodes CDR1 SGHVS and CDR2 FQNEAQ. The trim removed 1 base at V and 3 bases at J, leaving 6 bases unmatched. This CDR3 is CASSLDRTGVYEQYF. CDR3 nucleotide sequence: TGTGCCAGCAGCTTAGACCGAACAGGGGTCTACGAGCAGTACTTC.

The sample holds many counts of this clonotype. The chain links TRBV5-1 to TRBJ1-4, with 8 bases lining up with TRBD1. This CDR3 is 15 amino acids long. Germline CDR1 and CDR2: SGHRS and YFSETQ. J gave up 2 bases and V 3 bases, and 3 bases lay outside the gene matches. The CDR3, as DNA: TGCGCCAGCAGCTCTACAGGGGGTACTAATGAAAAACTGTTTTTT. It translates to CASSSTGGTNEKLFF.

This chain joins TRBV5-1 and TRBJ2-1; the D is unclear. Per the germline V gene, CDR1 is SGHRS and CDR2 is YFSETQ. Trimming shortened V by 8 bases and J by 9 bases, and 21 bases separated the two germline ends. This CDR3 is built from 14 residues. CDR3 amino acids: CASPNGRVWSEQFF. The CDR3 DNA sequence: TGCGCCAGTCCAAACGGGCGAGTGTGGAGTGAGCAGTTCTTC.

This clonotype occurred a few times. J is TRBJ1-5 and V is TRBV14; D not certain. The CDR3 is 13 amino acids. Germline V gene data show CDR1 as SGHDN and CDR2 as FVKESK. Trimming stripped 1 base from V and 9 bases from J, with 10 bases between. This CDR3 reads CASSQGGGLPQHF. In nucleotides, the CDR3 is TGTGCCAGCAGCCAAGGGGGAGGGTTGCCCCAGCATTTT. The full variable domain, its missing parts supplied by reference TRBV14 and TRBJ1-5, is EAGVTQFPSHSVIEKGQTVTLRCDPISGHDNLYWYRRVMGKEIKFLLHFVKESKQDESGMPNNRFLAERTGGTYSTLKVQPAELEDSGVYFCASSQGGGLPQHFGDGTRLSIL.

The rearrangement uses TRBV5-5 and TRBJ2-1, with TRBD2 as a possible D gene (6 bases). In germline, CDR1 is SGHKS, CDR2 YYEKEE (reference sequence). The length of the CDR3 is 15 residues. Trimming shortened V by 2 bases and J by 2 bases, and 11 bases separated the two germline ends. CDR3 loop: CASSFGTRAYNEQFF. In DNA, the CDR3 is TGTGCCAGCAGCTTTGGGACTCGAGCCTACAATGAGCAGTTCTTC. The variable domain in full, with the rest retrieved from reference TRBV5-5 and TRBJ2-1, is DAGVTQSPTHLIKTRGQQVTLRCSPISGHKSVSWYQQVLGQGPQFIFQYYEKEERGRGNFPDRFSARQFPNYSSELNVNALLLGDSALYLCASSFGTRAYNEQFFGPGTRLTVL.

This clonotype was counted a few times. The chain has TRBV28 and TRBJ2-7; D is undetermined. Germline V lookup: CDR1 MDHEN, CDR2 SYDVKM. The V and J ends lost 4 bases and 3 bases respectively, with 10 bases between them. The CDR3 is 13 amino acids. The CDR3 spells CASSSRAFYEQYF. For the CDR3, the DNA is TGTGCCAGCAGTTCTAGAGCCTTCTACGAGCAGTACTTC. Full variable domain (missing parts from reference TRBV28 and TRBJ2-7): DVKVTQSSRYLVKRTGEKVFLECVQDMDHENMFWYRQDPGLGLRLIYFSYDVKMKEKGDIPEGYSVSREKKERFSLILESASTNQTSMYLCASSSRAFYEQYFGPGTRLTVT.

This clonotype showed up many times. V usage is TRBV5-6 and J usage is TRBJ2-1; D call uncertain. The CDR3 consists of 15 residues. Germline CDR1 reads SGHDT; CDR2 reads YYEEEE. Trimming cost V 4 bases and J 0 bases, with 11 bases left between them. The CDR3 spells CASSPDPSSYNEQFF. The CDR3 bases are TGTGCCAGCAGCCCGGACCCGAGCTCCTACAATGAGCAGTTCTTC.

This clonotype was observed a single time. The gene calls are TRBV10-3 and TRBJ2-7, with D uncertain. CDR3 size: 12 residues. V lost 4 bases and J lost 5, with 9 bases in between. Germline V lookup: CDR1 ENHRY, CDR2 SYGVKD. This CDR3 is CAISVSGHEQYF. CDR3 bases: TGTGCCATCAGTGTCAGTGGCCACGAGCAGTACTTC.

With regard to this clonotype: Possible read error: a much larger clone is one base away. The chain links TRBV20-1 to TRBJ2-4; 7 positions agree with TRBD2. The tail of the sequence fits TRBJ2-7 better, so the J call may be wrong. Per the germline V gene, CDR1 is DFQATT and CDR2 is SNEGSKA (reference sequence). This CDR3 is built from 14 residues. The CDR3: CSARLASGGYEQYF. The DNA of the CDR3 is TGCAGTGCTAGGCTGGCTAGCGGTGGCTACGAGCAGTACTTC.

Only a few counts were recorded for this clonotype. The chain combines TRBV7-8 with TRBJ2-3, with D unclear. Germline loops: CDR1 SGHVS, CDR2 FQNEAQ. The V and J ends lost 3 bases and 5 bases respectively, with 15 bases between them. This CDR3 comprises 15 residues. CDR3 coding DNA: TGTGCCAGCAGCTTGAGAAGGGAACTGGTAGATACGCAGTATTTT. It translates to CASSLRRELVDTQYF.

As regards this clonotype: This may come from a read error, since a much larger clone is one base off. V and J are TRBV27 and TRBJ2-7; D is possibly TRBD2 (7 bases). Trimming took 6 bases from V and 7 from J, leaving 22 bases between them. Per germline, CDR1 MNHEY and CDR2 SMNVEV (reference sequence). The CDR3 consists of 15 residues. The chain's CDR3 is CASRRRGLARGEQYF. The DNA for the CDR3 is TGTGCCAGCAGACGGCGGGGGTTAGCCAGGGGAGAGCAGTACTTC.

This clonotype was counted a few times. The chain uses TRBV19 and TRBJ1-5; D gene unclear. Between the trimmed V and J ends, which lost 1 base and 9 bases, there was a span of 10 bases. From germline, CDR1 is LNHDA and CDR2 SQIVND (reference sequence). The CDR3 loop spans 13 amino acids. The DNA of the CDR3 is TGTGCCAGTAGTATAGGCGGTCCTCGGCCCCAGCATTTT. Amino acid sequence: CASSIGGPRPQHF.

This clonotype was detected only a few times. The junction differs from germline at one of its ends, possibly a read error. V gene TRBV7-7 combines with J gene TRBJ2-1; 9 bases agree with TRBD2. The CDR3 covers 16 residues. Per the germline V gene, CDR1 is SSHAT and CDR2 is FNYEAQ (reference sequence). The CDR3 sequence: CASSLHATSGYNEQFF. The CDR3 DNA is TGTGCTAGCAGCTTACATGCGACTAGCGGATACAATGAGCAGTTCTTC.

This chain links TRBV12-3 or TRBV12-4 with TRBJ2-5; D unclear. This CDR3 region has 14 residues. Trimming left V 2 bases short and J 9 bases short, with 16 bases between. The CDR3 DNA is TGTGCCAGCAGTTTATCGGCGAAGGGAAGGCCCCAGTACTTC. It yields the protein CASSLSAKGRPQYF.

The table lists this clonotype with a few counts. V is TRBV21-1 and J is TRBJ2-7; TRBD1 reflects the table's D call only, with no check against the DNA. TRBV21-1 is a listed pseudogene. This CDR3 contains 12 residues. This chain's CDR3 is CAGRDKGYEQYF. The CDR3 DNA reads TGTGCCGGGCGGGACAAGGGCTACGAGCAGTACTTC.

As for this clonotype: Germline and junction disagree at one end, which may indicate a read error. J is TRBJ2-1 and V is TRBV2, with 7 bases fitting TRBD1. Germline CDR1 SNHLY, CDR2 FYNNEI. The CDR3 extends over 13 amino acids. CDR3 nucleotide sequence: TGTGCCAGCAGTCAACAGGGGTTAAATGAGCGGTTCTTC. It codes for CASSQQGLNERFF.

The CDR3 spells CASRGTGINTEAFF. The DNA for the CDR3 is TGCGCCAGCAGGGGGACAGGGATAAACACTGAAGCTTTCTTT. The V and J genes are TRBV5-1 and TRBJ1-1; TRBD1 matches 9 bases. V lost 5 bases and J lost 2; bases outside the gene matches: 4. The germline gives CDR1 SGHRS, CDR2 YFSETQ. The CDR3 is made up of 14 amino acids.

The chain recombines TRBV7-9 with TRBJ2-7, with D possibly TRBD1 on 6 matching bases. Per the germline V gene, CDR1 is SEHNR and CDR2 is FQNEAQ (reference sequence). The CDR3 is 16 amino acids. The V gene lost 5 bases and the J gene lost 0 bases, with 17 bases spanning the gap. CDR3 nucleotides: TGTGCCAGCAGCCCTGGGGGCGGTGCCCACTCCTACGAGCAGTACTTC. Its protein is CASSPGGGAHSYEQYF.

The V gene is TRBV6-2 or TRBV6-3, the J gene TRBJ2-2; D remains ambiguous. Germline V gene sequence: CDR1 MNHEY, CDR2 SVGEGT. V was cut by 5 bases and J by 6 bases, with 7 bases left in between. The length of the CDR3 is 12 residues. The CDR3 bases are TGTGCCAGCAGTCCCCGATCCGGGGAGCTGTTTTTT. It encodes CASSPRSGELFF.

This chain links TRBV5-1 with TRBJ2-5; 8 nucleotides agree with TRBD2. The CDR3 totals 14 residues. CDR1 is SGHRS and CDR2 is YFSETQ in the germline V gene. The V and J ends lost 5 bases and 7 bases, in that order; junction bases with no gene match: 10. This CDR3 reads CASREFSGIGTQYF. The CDR3 DNA sequence: TGCGCCAGCAGGGAGTTTAGCGGGATAGGGACCCAGTACTTC.

The chain uses TRBV29-1 and TRBJ2-1; TRBD2 is a possible D gene (5 bases). This CDR3 spans 14 amino acids. Trimming cost V 8 bases and J 5 bases, with 19 bases left between them. Germline V gene lookup returns CDR1 SQVTM and CDR2 ANQGSEA. CDR3 nucleotides: TGCAGCCCGGAGGACCGTTCTCGGGACAATGAGCAGTTCTTC. It codes for CSPEDRSRDNEQFF.

With respect to this clonotype: A read error may explain this, as a much larger clone is one base away. The chain employs TRBV7-3 and TRBJ2-3, with 7 nucleotides matching TRBD2. Germline V gene sequence: CDR1 SGHTA, CDR2 FQGTGA. This CDR3 region has 15 residues. The DNA for the CDR3 is TGTGCCAGCAGCCGAAAGCGGGGCTACACAGATACGCAGTTTTTT. This encodes CASSRKRGYTDTQFF.

Many counts were recorded for this clonotype. V gene TRBV12-3 or TRBV12-4 combines with J gene TRBJ1-4; D is perhaps TRBD1 (5 bases). The CDR3 sequence is 13 residues long. Trimming left V 6 bases short and J 10 bases short, with 15 bases between. The CDR3 loop is CASSLGGLRKLFF. CDR3 coding DNA: TGTGCCAGCAGCCTCGGGGGGTTGAGAAAACTGTTTTTT.

V is TRBV7-2 and J is TRBJ2-3; 7 bases are a match to TRBD2. CDR1 SGHTA and CDR2 FQGNSA come from the germline V gene. The CDR3 is 15 residues long. Germline trimming cut 1 base from V and 6 bases from J; bases unmatched to any gene: 7. This CDR3 reads CASSLVTSPGDTQYF. The CDR3, as DNA: TGTGCCAGCAGCTTAGTGACTAGCCCAGGCGATACGCAGTATTTT.

This clonotype was picked up many times. The chain has TRBV29-1 and TRBJ2-7; D assignment may be TRBD1 or TRBD2 (5 bases each). The germline V gene encodes CDR1 SQVTM and CDR2 ANQGSEA. The ends were cut back, 6 bases at V and 3 bases at J, with 12 bases in the middle. The CDR3 is made up of 12 amino acids. The CDR3 nucleotides read TGCAGCGTGGGGGTCCCCTACTACGAGCAGTACTTC. Amino acid sequence: CSVGVPYYEQYF.

The chain employs TRBV7-9 and TRBJ2-1; maybe TRBD2 (5 bases). Trimming took off 5 bases at V and 2 bases at J, with 13 bases between the two ends. The CDR3 contains 15 residues. Germline lookup yields CDR1 SEHNR and CDR2 FQNEAQ (reference sequence). In nucleotides, the CDR3 is TGTGCCAGCAGCCGGCCCCGGGGAGCCTACAATGAGCAGTTCTTC. Translating gives CASSRPRGAYNEQFF. The full variable domain, with the rest looked up from reference TRBV7-9 and TRBJ2-1, is DTGVSQNPRHKITKRGQNVTFRCDPISEHNRLYWYRQTLGQGPEFLTYFQNEAQLEKSRLLSDRFSAERPKGSFSTLEIQRTEQGDSAMYLCASSRPRGAYNEQFFGPGTRLTVL.

This clonotype appeared many times. CDR3 protein: CASRRGGNEQFF. The CDR3 DNA sequence: TGTGCCAGCAGACGGGGAGGCAATGAGCAGTTCTTC. J is TRBJ2-1 and V is TRBV12-3 or TRBV12-4; possibly TRBD2 for D (6 bases). With 6 bases removed from V and 6 bases from J, the gap between germline ends came to 9 bases. The CDR3 covers 12 residues.

Worth noting for this clonotype: One end of the junction varies from germline; a read error may be responsible. The J gene is TRBJ2-1, the V gene TRBV27; no clear D. The germline V gene has CDR1 MNHEY and CDR2 SMNVEV (reference sequence). The CDR3 runs 13 residues. This CDR3 reads CASSSTGYNEQLF. CDR3 DNA sequence: TGTGCCAGCAGTTCGACTGGCTACAATGAGCAGTTGTTC.

This clonotype was detected a few times. The chain is built from TRBV6-5 and TRBJ1-5, with TRBD1 identical over 11 bases. Germline CDR1 and CDR2: MNHEY and SVGAGI. This CDR3 spans 14 amino acids. Trimming removed 6 bases from V and 7 bases from J; junction bases left unmatched: 5. The CDR3 spells CASRGQGAWQPQHF. The CDR3 nucleotides read TGTGCCAGCAGAGGACAGGGGGCATGGCAGCCCCAGCATTTT.

The chain combines TRBV7-9 with TRBJ1-6; the match to TRBD1 covers 10 bases. The CDR3 contains 19 residues. With V trimmed by 2 bases and J by 8 bases, 15 bases remained unmatched. Germline CDR1 reads SEHNR; CDR2 reads FQNEAQ (reference sequence). CDR3 nucleotides: TGTGCCAGCAGCTTATGGGACAGGGGCACCGCGGGGGCTTATTCACCCCTCCACTTT. This gives the protein CASSLWDRGTAGAYSPLHF. Full variable domain (remainder filled in from reference TRBV7-9 and TRBJ1-6): DTGVSQNPRHKITKRGQNVTFRCDPISEHNRLYWYRQTLGQGPEFLTYFQNEAQLEKSRLLSDRFSAERPKGSFSTLEIQRTEQGDSAMYLCASSLWDRGTAGAYSPLHFGNGTRLTVT.

The chain is built from TRBV20-1 and TRBJ2-7; D gene ambiguous. The V gene lost 3 bases and the J gene lost 3 bases, with 6 bases spanning the gap. The CDR3 loop spans 11 amino acids. Germline V lookup: CDR1 DFQATT, CDR2 SNEGSKA (reference sequence). The CDR3 DNA follows: TGCAGTGCTAGTTTGGACTACGAGCAGTACTTC. It yields the protein CSASLDYEQYF.

In this sample, this clonotype turned up a few times. This chain links TRBV5-5 with TRBJ1-4; no reliable D call. CDR1 and CDR2 from the germline V gene are SGHKS and YYEKEE (reference sequence). V was pared by 4 bases and J by 4 bases, with 17 bases between. This CDR3 comprises 16 residues. In nucleotides, the CDR3 is TGTGCCAGCAGCCCACCTACCGCCGGATATAATGAAAAACTGTTTTTT. Encoded protein: CASSPPTAGYNEKLFF. Together with reference TRBV5-5 and TRBJ1-4, the CDR3 gives the full variable domain: DAGVTQSPTHLIKTRGQQVTLRCSPISGHKSVSWYQQVLGQGPQFIFQYYEKEERGRGNFPDRFSARQFPNYSSELNVNALLLGDSALYLCASSPPTAGYNEKLFFGSGTQLSVL.